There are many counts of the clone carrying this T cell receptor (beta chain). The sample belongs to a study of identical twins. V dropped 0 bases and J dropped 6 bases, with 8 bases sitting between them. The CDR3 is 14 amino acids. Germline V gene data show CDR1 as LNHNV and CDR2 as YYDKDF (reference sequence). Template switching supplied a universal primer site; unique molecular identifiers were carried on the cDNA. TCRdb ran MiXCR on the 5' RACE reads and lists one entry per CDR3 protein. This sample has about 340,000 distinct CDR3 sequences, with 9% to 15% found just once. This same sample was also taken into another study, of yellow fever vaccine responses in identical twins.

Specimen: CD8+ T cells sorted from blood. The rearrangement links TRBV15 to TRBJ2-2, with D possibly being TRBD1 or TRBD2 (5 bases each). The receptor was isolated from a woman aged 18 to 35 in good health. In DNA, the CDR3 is TGTGCCACCAGCAGAGATAGAGGGGCCGGGGAGCTGTTTTTT. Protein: CATSRDRGAGELFF. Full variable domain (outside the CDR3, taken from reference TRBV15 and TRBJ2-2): DAMVIQNPRYQVTQFGKPVTLSCSQTLNHNVMYWYQQKSSQAPKLLFHYYDKDFNNEADTPDNFQSRRPNTSFCFLDIRSPGLGDTAMYLCATSRDRGAGELFFGEGSRLTVL.